The TCR beta chain under discussion was sequenced for a study of cytomegalovirus exposure and HLA in healthy donors. Study-level points and caveats: When analyzed later, the rates of TCR association showed variation by HLA locus, with DRB1 the most and HLA-C the fewest.

CDR3 size: 14 residues. CDR1 SGDLS and CDR2 YYNGEE come from the germline V gene. Trimming took off 0 bases at V and 2 bases at J, with 8 bases between the two ends. Turning to this clone: The antigen is undetermined.

Amplification used 60 Vbeta primers and 13 Jbeta primers. Clones were sequenced by immunoSEQ multiplex PCR, and TCRdb holds only the in-frame ones, with some missing. The sample yields 100,000 to 150,000 clones, 80% seen once. The receptor was derived from a woman between 40 and 50 years old in good health and CMV-seronegative. The chain is built from TRBV9 and TRBJ1-2, with D unclear. Sequencing was done on a sample of PBMCs. Here the CDR3 DNA reads TGTGCCAGCAGCGTAGGGTGGCCGAACTATGGCTACACCTTC. It yields the protein CASSVGWPNYGYTF.